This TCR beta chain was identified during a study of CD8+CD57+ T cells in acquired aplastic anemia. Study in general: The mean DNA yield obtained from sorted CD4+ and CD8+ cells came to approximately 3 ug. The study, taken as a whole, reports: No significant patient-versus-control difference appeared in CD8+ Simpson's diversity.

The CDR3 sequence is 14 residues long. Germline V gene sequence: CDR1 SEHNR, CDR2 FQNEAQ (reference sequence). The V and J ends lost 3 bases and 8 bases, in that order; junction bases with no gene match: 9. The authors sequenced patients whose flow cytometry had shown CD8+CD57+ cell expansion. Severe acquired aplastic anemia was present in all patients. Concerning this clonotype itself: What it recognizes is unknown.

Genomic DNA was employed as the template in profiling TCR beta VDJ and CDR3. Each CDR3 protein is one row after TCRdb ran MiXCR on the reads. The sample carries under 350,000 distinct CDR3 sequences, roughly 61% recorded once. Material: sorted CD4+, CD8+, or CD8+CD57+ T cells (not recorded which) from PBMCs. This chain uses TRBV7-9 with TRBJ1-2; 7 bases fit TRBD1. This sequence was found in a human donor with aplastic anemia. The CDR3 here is CASSFLYRGGGYTF. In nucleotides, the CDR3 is TGTGCCAGCAGCTTCCTGTACAGGGGTGGAGGCTACACCTTC.